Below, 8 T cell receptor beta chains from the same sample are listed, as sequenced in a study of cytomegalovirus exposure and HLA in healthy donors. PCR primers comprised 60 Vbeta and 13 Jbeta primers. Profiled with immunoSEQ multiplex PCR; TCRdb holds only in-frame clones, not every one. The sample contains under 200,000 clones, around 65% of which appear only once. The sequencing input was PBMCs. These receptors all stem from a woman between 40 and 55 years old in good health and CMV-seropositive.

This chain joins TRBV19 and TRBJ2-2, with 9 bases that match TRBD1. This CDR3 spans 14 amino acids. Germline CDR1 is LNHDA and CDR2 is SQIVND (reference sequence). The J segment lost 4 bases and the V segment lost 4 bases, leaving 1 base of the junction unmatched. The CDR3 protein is CASSTDRGTGELFF. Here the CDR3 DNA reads TGTGCCAGTAGTACGGACAGGGGCACCGGGGAGCTGTTTTTT.

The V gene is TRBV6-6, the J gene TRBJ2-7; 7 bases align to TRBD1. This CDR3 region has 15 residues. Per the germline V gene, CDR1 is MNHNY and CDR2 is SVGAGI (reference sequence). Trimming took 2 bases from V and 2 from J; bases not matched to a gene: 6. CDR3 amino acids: CASSYGQVAAYEQYF. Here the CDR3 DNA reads TGTGCCAGCAGTTACGGACAGGTGGCCGCCTACGAGCAGTACTTC.

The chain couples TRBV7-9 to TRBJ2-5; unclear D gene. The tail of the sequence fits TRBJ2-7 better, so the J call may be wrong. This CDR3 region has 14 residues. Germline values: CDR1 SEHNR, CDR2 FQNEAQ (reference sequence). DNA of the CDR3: TGTGCCAGCAGCTTTAGTACTAACCTTGACGAGCAGTACTTC. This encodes CASSFSTNLDEQYF.

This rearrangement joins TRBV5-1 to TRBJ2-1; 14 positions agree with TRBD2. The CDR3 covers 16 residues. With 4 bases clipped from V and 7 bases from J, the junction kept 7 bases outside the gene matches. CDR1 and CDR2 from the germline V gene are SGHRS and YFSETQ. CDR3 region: CASSPGGTSGRNEQFF. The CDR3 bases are TGCGCCAGCAGCCCGGGGGGGACTAGCGGGAGAAATGAGCAGTTCTTC.

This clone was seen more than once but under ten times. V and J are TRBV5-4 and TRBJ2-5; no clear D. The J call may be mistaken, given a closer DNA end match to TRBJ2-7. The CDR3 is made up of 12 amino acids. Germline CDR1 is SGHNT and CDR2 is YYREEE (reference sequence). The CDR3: CASSTQHYEQYF. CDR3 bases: TGTGCCAGCAGCACCCAACACTACGAGCAGTACTTC.

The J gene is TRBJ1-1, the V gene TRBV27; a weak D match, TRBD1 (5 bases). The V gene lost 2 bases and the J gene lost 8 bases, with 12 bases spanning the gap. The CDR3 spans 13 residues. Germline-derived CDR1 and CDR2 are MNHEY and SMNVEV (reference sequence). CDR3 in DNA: TGTGCCAGCAGTTTAAGGCAGGGAGGGGAAGCTTTCTTT. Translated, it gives CASSLRQGGEAFF.

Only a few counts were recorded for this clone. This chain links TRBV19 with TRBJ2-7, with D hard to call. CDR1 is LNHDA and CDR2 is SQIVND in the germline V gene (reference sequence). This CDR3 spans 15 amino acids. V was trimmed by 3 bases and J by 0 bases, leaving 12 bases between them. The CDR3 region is CASSMGLDLSYEQYF. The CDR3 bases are TGTGCCAGTAGTATGGGTCTAGATCTCTCCTACGAGCAGTACTTC.

The CDR3 DNA reads TGTGCCAGCAGCGTAGCTGGGCGACAGGTCAATGAGCAGTTCTTC. Amino acid sequence: CASSVAGRQVNEQFF. This chain links TRBV9 with TRBJ2-1; tentative D call: TRBD1 (6 bases). The germline V gene has CDR1 SGDLS and CDR2 YYNGEE. Trimming cost V 0 bases and J 6 bases, with 13 bases left between them. The CDR3 loop spans 15 amino acids.